This TCR beta chain originates from a study of blood T cells in healthy people across ages. CDR3 length: 15 amino acids. The germline V gene has CDR1 LGHDT and CDR2 YNNKEL (reference sequence). V shed 8 bases and J 5 bases; nucleotides not matched to a gene: 13. This clonotype was found many times. Its antigen is unknown. Total RNA, at least 6 micrograms per sample, was extracted from PBMCs. For the second PCR, which ran for about 6 to 11 cycles, a sample-barcoded 5' primer and a J-beta primer mix were used. A template-switch adaptor containing 12 random nucleotides labeled each cDNA molecule. One entry per CDR3 protein results from TCRdb running MiXCR on the 5' RACE reads. The table lists about 700,000 distinct CDR3 sequences, 32% of them singletons. The study's findings and limits: Bulk PBMC profiling left naive and antigen-experienced comparisons inconclusive.

This receptor was identified in a woman of 80 years or more in good health. The sequencing sample was made of blood. The J gene is TRBJ2-5, the V gene TRBV3-1, with TRBD2 matching 8 bases. This chain's CDR3 is CASVTRRGAAETQYF. The CDR3 bases are TGTGCCAGCGTGACCAGGCGGGGGGCCGCGGAGACCCAGTACTTC.